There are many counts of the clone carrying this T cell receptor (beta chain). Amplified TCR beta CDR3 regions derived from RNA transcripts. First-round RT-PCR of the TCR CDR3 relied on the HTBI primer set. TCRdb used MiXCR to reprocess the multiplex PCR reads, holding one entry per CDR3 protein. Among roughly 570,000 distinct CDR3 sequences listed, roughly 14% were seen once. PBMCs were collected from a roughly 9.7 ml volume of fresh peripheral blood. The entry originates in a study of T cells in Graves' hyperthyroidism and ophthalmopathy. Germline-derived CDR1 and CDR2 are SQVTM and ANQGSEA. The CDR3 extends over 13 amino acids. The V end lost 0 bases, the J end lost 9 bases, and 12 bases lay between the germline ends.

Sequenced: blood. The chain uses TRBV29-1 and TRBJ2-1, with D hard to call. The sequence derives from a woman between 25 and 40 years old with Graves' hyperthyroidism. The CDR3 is CSVEDEAWAEQFF. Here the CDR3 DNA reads TGCAGCGTTGAAGATGAGGCGTGGGCTGAGCAGTTCTTC.